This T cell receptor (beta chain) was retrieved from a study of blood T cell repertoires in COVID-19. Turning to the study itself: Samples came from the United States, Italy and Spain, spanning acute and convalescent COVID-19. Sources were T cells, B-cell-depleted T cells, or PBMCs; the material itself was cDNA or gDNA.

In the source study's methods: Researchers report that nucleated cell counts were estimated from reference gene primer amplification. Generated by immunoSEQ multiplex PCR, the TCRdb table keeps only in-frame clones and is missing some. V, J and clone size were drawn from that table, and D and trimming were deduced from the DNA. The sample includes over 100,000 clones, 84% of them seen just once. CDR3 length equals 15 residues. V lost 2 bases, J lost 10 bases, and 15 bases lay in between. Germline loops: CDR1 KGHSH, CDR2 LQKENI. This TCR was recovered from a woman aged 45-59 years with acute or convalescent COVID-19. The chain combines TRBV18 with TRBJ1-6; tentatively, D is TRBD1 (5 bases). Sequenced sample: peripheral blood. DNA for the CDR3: TGTGCCAGCTCACCATCGGCAGGGAGGGAATCACCCCTCCACTTT. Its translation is CASSPSAGRESPLHF.